This T cell receptor (beta chain) comes out of a study of siplizumab effects on memory and regulatory T cells. Sequencing was performed with immunoSEQ multiplex PCR; in TCRdb, only in-frame clones are kept and a portion is missing. The sample consists of 95,000 to 100,000 clones, roughly 91% of them appearing once. The ends lost 7 bases at V and 0 bases at J; junction bases unmatched: 4. Germline V CDR1 and CDR2: SQVTM, ANQGSEA. The CDR3 extends over 13 amino acids. The rearrangement links TRBV29-1 to TRBJ2-7; the match to TRBD2 covers 9 bases. Sequencing was performed on non-Treg CD4+ T cells sorted from blood. The source of this sequence is a human donor in good health. Here the CDR3 DNA reads TGCAGCGCCCGACTAGCGGACTCCTACGAGCAGTACTTC. Translation gives CSARLADSYEQYF.